These T cell receptor beta chains were read from a single sample in a study of early T cells in non-severe SARS-CoV-2 infection. TCRdb fed the 5' RACE reads into MiXCR, producing one record per CDR3 protein. Altogether roughly 83,000 distinct CDR3 sequences are present, more than 9% being singletons, with the ten largest covering 7% to 9%. The material was whole blood, obtained at baseline. The source of these receptors is an adult who was a healthcare worker with PCR-confirmed SARS-CoV-2 infection or an uninfected control (not recorded which). Both conserved end residues are trimmed from each CDR3.

J gene,V gene,CDR3 length,CDR3 protein
TRBJ2-3,TRBV9,12,ASSVYSYTDTQY
TRBJ1-1,TRBV19,12,ASSISGVNTEAF
TRBJ2-1,TRBV10-3,14,AISPRGQQDYNEQF
TRBJ1-3,TRBV7-2,12,ASSLGSFGNTIY
TRBJ2-7,TRBV20-1,14,SARPTNRVSPHEQY
TRBJ2-7,TRBV18,12,ASSPQHPSYEQY
TRBJ1-1,TRBV2,11,ASSNRRNTEAF
TRBJ2-4,TRBV15,14,ATSRDWGQGENIQY
TRBJ2-7,TRBV12-3/TRBV12-4,9,ASGPGYEQY
TRBJ2-1,TRBV2,8,ASRSNEQF
TRBJ2-5,TRBV4-1,14,ASSQLVGTPQETQY
TRBJ2-3,TRBV6-1,15,ASSLGASGSFADTQY
TRBJ1-1,TRBV6-5,12,ASSYSLARFPAF
TRBJ1-1,TRBV6-4,12,ASRAQVEHTEAF
TRBJ2-1,TRBV20-1,9,SASTGNEQF
TRBJ2-1,TRBV21-1,8,ASADYEQF
TRBJ2-5,TRBV9,12,ASSSLAGVETQY
TRBJ2-1,TRBV5-4,11,ASSPAGAAEQF
TRBJ1-6,TRBV30,11,AWGQGMARALH
TRBJ2-1,TRBV29-1,9,SVTSFHEQF
TRBJ2-2,TRBV29-1,10,SVVVTTGELF
TRBJ2-3,TRBV10-1,14,ASSPGLAGVGDTQY
TRBJ2-7,TRBV28,13,ASSFKGWTTREQY
TRBJ2-1,TRBV7-8,17,ASMPSGTSGPTLNNEQF
TRBJ2-7,TRBV10-3,10,ATGDYSYEQY
TRBJ2-6,TRBV4-1,17,ASSQDGLRGTSGANVLT
TRBJ2-7,TRBV12-3/TRBV12-4,15,ASSLKSGAAVTYEQY
TRBJ2-1,TRBV12-3/TRBV12-4,14,ASSLAGGLRGSEQF
TRBJ2-7,TRBV12-3/TRBV12-4,13,TSSPRTVSSYEQY
TRBJ2-1,TRBV7-9,13,ASSLDGSVDIEQF
TRBJ2-7,TRBV4-1,14,ASSPTELTDAKHGY
TRBJ2-7,TRBV20-1,11,SAGPSGRYEQY
TRBJ2-7,TRBV7-9,12,ASSPYRGPYEQY
TRBJ2-2,TRBV12-3/TRBV12-4,12,ASRRPTGTGELF
TRBJ2-3,TRBV5-1,14,ASSLISGGGTDTQY
TRBJ2-5,TRBV28,15,ASREFPPQGMGETQY